This TCR beta chain was recorded in a study of patients and donors after allogeneic stem cell transplantation (dated by TCRdb to 2018 to 2020). A note on this clonotype: Its antigen specificity is not known. No base quality values were provided; no much bigger clone lies one nucleotide off.

CDR1 SNHLY and CDR2 FYNNEI were looked up in the germline V gene. V is clipped by 2 bases and J by 10 bases, and the sequence between their germline boundaries is 14 bases long. Reading from cysteine to phenylalanine, the CDR3 counts 13 amino acids. Just CDR3 DNA is preserved here, 39 bases in frame from base 1. The method behind the library was RT-PCR. The data were produced on a NextSeq 550. Using fastp at Q25 and MiXCR, TCRdb reprocessed the public reads and kept productive beta chains. Each entry is one CDR3 protein sequence, shown with its most common DNA and genes. This sample comprises 400,000 to 500,000 distinct CDR3 sequences, around 15% of them detected only once. The ten largest clones add up to around 7.2% of the sample.

The V and J genes are TRBV2 and TRBJ1-1; the D gene is not confidently resolved. Material for sequencing was blood, either unsorted or a sorted T cell fraction (not recorded which). This receptor was identified in a human donor who was either an allogeneic HSCT recipient or a stem cell or donor lymphocyte infusion donor (not recorded which). It is not recorded whose cells these are; they may come from a transplant donor. The CDR3 loop reads CASSEKGHRGAFF. The DNA sequence is TGTGCCAGCAGTGAAAAAGGTCATAGAGGAGCTTTCTTT.